One sample yielded the 10 T cell receptor beta chains listed below, sequenced in a study of T cells in localized non-small cell lung cancer. Here immunoSEQ multiplex PCR was the method, and the copy in TCRdb shows in-frame clones only, minus some. The data contain about 1,200 clones, approximately 27% of them seen just once; the ten biggest clones take up roughly 18%. Sequences were derived from lung tumor tissue, sampled before any cancer treatment. The source is a female donor over 55 with stage III squamous cell lung carcinoma.

There are a few counts of this clone. The gene calls are TRBV11-3 and TRBJ1-1; tentatively, D is TRBD1 (6 bases). V lost 5 bases, J lost 1 base, and 11 bases lay in between. The CDR3 spans 14 residues. CDR1 is SGHNT, CDR2 YENEEA, per germline. CDR3 amino acids: CASSRGTSNTEAFF. The DNA for the CDR3 is TGTGCCAGCAGCCGAGGGACATCGAACACTGAAGCTTTCTTT. Drawing the rest from reference TRBV11-3 and TRBJ1-1, the complete variable domain is EAGVVQSPRYKIIEKKQPVAFWCNPISGHNTLYWYLQNLGQGPELLIRYENEEAVDDSQLPKDRFSAERLKGVDSTLKIQPAELGDSAVYLCASSRGTSNTEAFFGQGTRLTVV.

This clone was observed a few times. The V call is TRBV11-3, the J call TRBJ2-1; no clear D gene. CDR1 is SGHNT and CDR2 is YENEEA in the germline V gene. The CDR3 consists of 14 residues. Trimming took off 4 bases at V and 3 bases at J, with 10 bases between the two ends. The CDR3 DNA sequence: TGTGCCAGCAGCTCTTCCCCGAACTACAATGAGCAGTTCTTC. It codes for CASSSSPNYNEQFF.

The chain couples TRBV19 to TRBJ2-3, with D hard to call. V dropped 4 bases and J dropped 5 bases, with 7 bases sitting between them. The CDR3 is made up of 12 amino acids. The germline gives CDR1 LNHDA, CDR2 SQIVND (reference sequence). The CDR3 protein is CASSTLGDTQYF. In nucleotides, the CDR3 is TGTGCCAGTAGTACCCTTGGAGATACGCAGTATTTT.

The J gene is TRBJ1-1, the V gene TRBV6-8, with 7 bases fitting TRBD1. V gave up 3 bases and J gave up 0 bases; unmatched junction bases: 4. The CDR3 length is 15 residues. Germline values: CDR1 MNHGY, CDR2 SAAAGT. The CDR3 reads CASSYSGTVNTEAFF. For the CDR3, the DNA is TGTGCCAGCAGTTATTCCGGGACAGTGAACACTGAAGCTTTCTTT.

This clone counts as medium-sized. This chain connects TRBV11-3 to TRBJ2-5; 9 nucleotides match TRBD1. V lost 2 bases, J lost 5 bases, and 6 bases stayed unmatched. The CDR3 contains 15 residues. Germline CDR1 SGHNT, CDR2 YENEEA. The CDR3 reads CASSLRTGGLETQYF. CDR3 DNA: TGTGCCAGCAGCTTACGAACAGGGGGCCTGGAGACCCAGTACTTC. Full variable domain (remainder filled in from reference TRBV11-3 and TRBJ2-5): EAGVVQSPRYKIIEKKQPVAFWCNPISGHNTLYWYLQNLGQGPELLIRYENEEAVDDSQLPKDRFSAERLKGVDSTLKIQPAELGDSAVYLCASSLRTGGLETQYFGPGTRLLVL.

This clone was counted only a few times. The chain combines TRBV11-3 with TRBJ1-2; D gene uncertain. V was shortened by 1 base and J by 2 bases, with 14 bases between the two germline ends. There are 16 residues in the CDR3. Germline V gene data show CDR1 as SGHNT and CDR2 as YENEEA. CDR3 protein: CASSLGGEGANYGYTF. The CDR3 DNA sequence: TGTGCCAGCAGCTTAGGTGGGGAGGGCGCAAACTATGGCTACACCTTC.

The chain links TRBV18 to TRBJ1-2; 7 nucleotides match TRBD1. Germline V gene sequence: CDR1 KGHSH, CDR2 LQKENI. The CDR3 length is 16 residues. The trim removed 2 bases at V and 5 bases at J, leaving 11 bases unmatched. The CDR3: CASSPDRGQAGYGYTF. CDR3 in DNA: TGTGCCAGCTCACCAGACAGAGGACAGGCGGGGTATGGCTACACCTTC.

The chain combines TRBV6-8 with TRBJ1-3; D gene uncertain. The CDR3 has 12 residues. The germline V and J ends were trimmed by 7 bases and 0 bases, with 4 bases remaining between them. The germline V gene encodes CDR1 MNHGY and CDR2 SAAAGT. CDR3 sequence: CASKSSGNTIYF. The CDR3 nucleotides read TGTGCCAGCAAAAGCTCTGGAAACACCATATATTTT.

The chain uses TRBV9 and TRBJ1-1; D unresolved. V gave up 2 bases and J gave up 6 bases, with 14 bases separating them. The CDR3 runs 14 residues. CDR1 is SGDLS and CDR2 is YYNGEE in the germline V gene. CDR3 amino acids: CASSVEPGIPEAFF. The CDR3 DNA reads TGTGCCAGCAGCGTGGAGCCGGGAATCCCTGAAGCTTTCTTT.

This clone was recorded once. The chain recombines TRBV19 with TRBJ1-6, with D maybe TRBD1 (6 bases). Trimming took 4 bases from V and 7 from J, leaving 11 bases between them. The germline gives CDR1 LNHDA, CDR2 SQIVND (reference sequence). The CDR3 length is 14 residues. The CDR3 protein is CASSSGQTNSPLHF. The CDR3, as DNA: TGTGCCAGTAGTAGTGGACAGACCAATTCACCCCTCCACTTT.